This T cell receptor (beta chain) was sequenced in a study of shared clonotypes between healthy human individuals. The germline V and J ends were trimmed by 2 bases and 2 bases, with 12 bases remaining between them. The CDR3 has 15 amino acids. The germline V gene has CDR1 MDHEN and CDR2 SYDVKM. TCRdb's table, derived via immunoSEQ multiplex PCR, lists solely in-frame clones and lacks some. The table records about a million clones, around three quarters of them present only once. The chain recombines TRBV28 with TRBJ2-5, with a possible D match to TRBD1 (6 bases). The sample comprised memory CD4+ T cells sorted from blood. Subset in this sample: CD45RA-negative fraction. The clonotype was recovered from a man aged 18 to 30 in good health. The CDR3: CASSLVGRGQETQYF. The CDR3, as DNA: TGTGCCAGCAGTTTAGTAGGCAGGGGTCAAGAGACCCAGTACTTC.